Below, 3 T cell receptor beta chains from the same sample are listed, as sequenced in a study of blood T cell repertoires in COVID-19. Sequenced by immunoSEQ multiplex PCR; TCRdb stores in-frame clones only, minus some. Among 200,000 to 250,000 clones, approximately 82% were seen once, and the ten largest hold about 9%. Source material: peripheral blood. The source is a man aged 50 or older with active or convalescent COVID-19.

This chain links TRBV7-9 with TRBJ2-1; TRBD1 aligns across 8 bases. Trimming removed 5 bases from V and 2 bases from J; junction bases left unmatched: 8. CDR1 and CDR2 (germline): SEHNR, FQNEAQ (reference sequence). This CDR3 comprises 16 residues. In DNA, the CDR3 is TGTGCCAGCAGCCCCCCCTCAGGGGGCACCTACAATGAGCAGTTCTTC. It translates to CASSPPSGGTYNEQFF.

A remark on this clone: A much larger clone differs from this one at a single base, so this may be a read error. This chain connects TRBV7-9 to TRBJ1-1; the match to TRBD1 covers 7 bases. Per the germline V gene, CDR1 is SEHNR and CDR2 is FQNEAQ (reference sequence). Germline trimming cut 5 bases from V and 1 base from J; bases unmatched to any gene: 1. The CDR3 loop spans 13 amino acids. DNA for the CDR3: TGTGCCAGCAGCCGACAGGGGAACACTGAAGCTTTCTTT. Its translation: CASSRQGNTEAFF.

This sequence joins TRBV27 and TRBJ1-2; D is undetermined. Germline V CDR1 and CDR2: MNHEY, SMNVEV (reference sequence). CDR3 length: 13 residues. The V gene lost 5 bases and the J gene lost 4 bases, with 11 bases spanning the gap. The CDR3 coding sequence is TGTGCCAGCAGTCCCTCACGGGTCTATGGCTACACCTTC. As protein: CASSPSRVYGYTF.